These 10 T cell receptor beta chains were sequenced from one sample in a study of cytomegalovirus exposure and HLA in healthy donors. PCR involved 60 Vbeta and 13 Jbeta primers. Sequencing was performed with immunoSEQ multiplex PCR; in TCRdb, only in-frame clones are kept and a portion is missing. The data hold 130,000 to 150,000 clones, with about two thirds observed a single time. Sequences were obtained from PBMCs. All receptors come from a man aged 40-50 years in good health and CMV-seronegative.

V and J are TRBV15 and TRBJ2-7, with 7 bases identical to TRBD2. V gave up 0 bases and J gave up 6 bases; unmatched junction bases: 8. Germline V CDR1 and CDR2: LNHNV, YYDKDF (reference sequence). The CDR3 covers 15 residues. For the CDR3, the DNA is TGTGCCACCAGCAGAGATCAGTGGGAGGGAGGCGAGCAGTACTTC. Translation: CATSRDQWEGGEQYF.

The chain combines TRBV2 with TRBJ2-7, with D perhaps TRBD1 (6 bases). The CDR3 contains 13 residues. Germline V lookup: CDR1 SNHLY, CDR2 FYNNEI. Trimming removed 7 bases at V and 0 bases at J, with 10 bases between. CDR3 loop: CASKRQVSYEQYF. In DNA, the CDR3 is TGTGCCAGCAAGAGACAGGTCTCCTACGAGCAGTACTTC.

The gene calls are TRBV5-1 and TRBJ1-1; 9 bases match TRBD1. The V gene's germline CDR1 is SGHRS and CDR2 YFSETQ. This CDR3 comprises 15 residues. J gave up 4 bases and V 0 bases, and 4 bases lay outside the gene matches. CDR3 bases: TGCGCCAGCAGCTTGGCACAGGGGGCGATCACTGAAGCTTTCTTT. Protein sequence: CASSLAQGAITEAFF.

The V gene is TRBV10-3, the J gene TRBJ2-7; weak D call: TRBD2 (5 bases). With 6 bases removed from V and 4 bases from J, the gap between germline ends came to 7 bases. The CDR3 covers 11 residues. CDR1 and CDR2 from the germline V gene are ENHRY and SYGVKD. CDR3 residues: CAIRDFYEQYF. The CDR3 coding sequence is TGTGCCATCAGGGACTTTTACGAGCAGTACTTC.

The rearrangement joins TRBV27 to TRBJ2-7; 7 bases line up with TRBD1. The CDR3 has 13 residues. J gave up 3 bases and V 5 bases, and 4 bases lay outside the gene matches. CDR1 and CDR2 (germline): MNHEY, SMNVEV (reference sequence). The CDR3 reads CASSIHRGYEQYF. CDR3 nucleotides: TGTGCCAGCAGTATTCACAGGGGCTACGAGCAGTACTTC.

The chain couples TRBV28 to TRBJ2-4, with D possibly TRBD1 on 5 matching bases. CDR3 length: 15 amino acids. Deletions cut 7 bases from V and 3 bases from J, with 16 bases between. Germline CDR1 reads MDHEN; CDR2 reads SYDVKM. The CDR3 nucleotides are TGTGCCAGCACAGGACAACGGCCCATCAAAAACATTCAGTACTTC. It encodes CASTGQRPIKNIQYF. Full variable domain (rest looked up from reference TRBV28 and TRBJ2-4): DVKVTQSSRYLVKRTGEKVFLECVQDMDHENMFWYRQDPGLGLRLIYFSYDVKMKEKGDIPEGYSVSREKKERFSLILESASTNQTSMYLCASTGQRPIKNIQYFGAGTRLSVL.

This clone has more than one count but fewer than ten. V and J are TRBV7-9 and TRBJ2-7; 8 bases map to TRBD2. Germline CDR1 reads SEHNR; CDR2 reads FQNEAQ (reference sequence). V lost 8 bases to trimming and J lost 3 bases; unmatched junction nucleotides: 12. This CDR3 region has 15 residues. In DNA, the CDR3 is TGTGCCAGCTGTACGACTCTAGCGGGCGTCTACGAGCAGTACTTC. Its translation is CASCTTLAGVYEQYF.

This clone was seen a single time. The chain uses TRBV5-6 and TRBJ2-7; D remains ambiguous. From germline, CDR1 is SGHDT and CDR2 YYEEEE. V was clipped by 4 bases and J by 0 bases, with 11 bases between them. This CDR3 region has 14 residues. CDR3 nucleotide sequence: TGTGCCAGCAGCCGCGTGCTGAACTCCTACGAGCAGTACTTC. Translating gives CASSRVLNSYEQYF.

The chain has TRBV6-5 and TRBJ2-7; 8 nucleotides align to TRBD2. The length of the CDR3 is 14 residues. In germline, CDR1 is MNHEY, CDR2 SVGAGI. V was clipped by 0 bases and J by 2 bases; unmatched bases: 0. DNA of the CDR3: TGTGCCAGCAGTTACTCGACTAGCGCCTACGAGCAGTACTTC. Residues: CASSYSTSAYEQYF.

The V gene is TRBV5-1, the J gene TRBJ2-5; unclear D gene. The CDR3 totals 12 residues. V was shortened by 0 bases and J by 5 bases, with 5 bases between the two germline ends. Per the germline V gene, CDR1 is SGHRS and CDR2 is YFSETQ. DNA for the CDR3: TGCGCCAGCAGCTTGGACGGGGAGACCCAGTACTTC. Protein: CASSLDGETQYF.